This T cell receptor (beta chain) was found in a study of T cells in Graves' hyperthyroidism and ophthalmopathy. Amplification yielded TCR beta CDR3 regions, with RNA transcripts as the source. An initial round of RT-PCR targeting the TCR CDR3 relied on the HTBI primer set. One entry per CDR3 protein, called by TCRdb with MiXCR from the multiplex PCR reads. The sample comprises approximately 500,000 distinct CDR3 sequences, about half of which are singletons, and around 7.7% rests with the top ten. Patients were excluded for uncontrolled infection, other autoimmune disease, pregnancy or lactation. From germline, CDR1 is SNHLY and CDR2 FYNNEI. Trimming took off 0 bases at V and 6 bases at J, with 8 bases between the two ends. The CDR3 has 14 amino acids.

Sequencing was performed on peripheral blood or thyroid tissue (not recorded which). The sequence was obtained from a woman aged 18-35 years with Graves' hyperthyroidism. The chain carries TRBV2 and TRBJ2-2; unclear D gene. The CDR3 DNA follows: TGTGCCAGCAGTGAAGCGCGAGGTTCCGGGGAGCTGTTTTTT. This codes for CASSEARGSGELFF.